Each of the 11 T cell receptor beta chains below was sequenced from the same sample in a study of early T cells in non-severe SARS-CoV-2 infection (dated by TCRdb to the early 2020s). The protocol used for the library was 5' RACE. Data came from a NextSeq 500. TCRdb trimmed public reads at Q25 via fastp, called clones via MiXCR and kept in-frame beta chains. Identical CDR3 protein sequences are pooled into one entry, listed with their most common genes and DNA. The sample profile shows 40,000 to 55,000 distinct CDR3 sequences; approximately 9.8% of them were found once. The ten largest make up almost 8.5% of the sample. The sequencing sample was made of whole blood. The receptors originated from an adult who was a healthcare worker with PCR-confirmed SARS-CoV-2 infection or an uninfected control (not recorded which).

The V and J genes are TRBV12-3 or TRBV12-4 and TRBJ2-6; maybe TRBD1 (5 bases). This CDR3 has 17 amino acids. The ends were cut back, 2 bases at V and 2 bases at J, with 13 bases in the middle. DNA of the CDR3: TGTGCCAGCAGTTTAAGCAGGGTTGAAACTGGGGCCAACGTCCTGACTTTC. This encodes CASSLSRVETGANVLTF.

This clonotype was counted only a few times. The chain combines TRBV3-1 with TRBJ1-2; D may be TRBD1 (5 bases). Germline V CDR1 and CDR2: LGHDT, YNNKEL (reference sequence). Trimming cost V 0 bases and J 4 bases, with 21 bases left between them. The CDR3 is 18 amino acids. The chain's CDR3 is CASSQDSLGTDFSYGYTF. The DNA for the CDR3 is TGTGCCAGCAGCCAAGATTCTCTGGGGACGGACTTCTCCTATGGCTACACCTTC.

The J gene is TRBJ2-3, the V gene TRBV7-9; 7 bases match TRBD2. Germline V gene sequence: CDR1 SEHNR, CDR2 FQNEAQ (reference sequence). After removal of 1 base from V and 6 bases from J, the junction contained 7 bases not matched to a gene. This CDR3 is built from 15 residues. The CDR3 DNA reads TGTGCCAGCAGCTTAGTGGAACTAGCGCGGGATACGCAGTATTTT. Translating it yields CASSLVELARDTQYF.

This clonotype was observed many times. The J gene is TRBJ1-5, the V gene TRBV7-7; no clear D. The CDR3 runs 13 residues. Trimming removed 1 base at V and 6 bases at J, with 7 bases between. CDR1 and CDR2 from the germline V gene are SSHAT and FNYEAQ (reference sequence). The CDR3 nucleotides are TGTGCCAGCAGCTTAGATCACGGTCAGCCCCAGCATTTT. This encodes CASSLDHGQPQHF. The full variable domain, with the rest looked up from reference TRBV7-7 and TRBJ1-5, is GAGVSQSPRYKVTKRGQDVTLRCDPISSHATLYWYQQALGQGPEFLTYFNYEAQPDKSGLPSDRFSAERPEGSISTLTIQRTEQRDSAMYRCASSLDHGQPQHFGDGTRLSIL.

This clonotype was recorded a few times. The chain carries TRBV7-9 and TRBJ2-7, with D possibly matching TRBD1 (6 bases). V was pared by 2 bases and J by 5 bases, with 16 bases between. The CDR3 is 15 residues long. CDR1 is SEHNR, CDR2 FQNEAQ, per germline (reference sequence). CDR3 nucleotide sequence: TGTGCCAGCAGCTTAACCATAACAGGGATTAACGAGCAGTACTTC. Translation gives CASSLTITGINEQYF.

This clonotype was seen only a few times. V and J are TRBV7-2 and TRBJ2-3; D is unresolved. There are 12 residues in the CDR3. V shed 7 bases and J shed 9 bases, with 14 bases lying between them. From germline, CDR1 is SGHTA and CDR2 FQGNSA. In DNA form, the CDR3 reads TGTGCCAGCACCCCCGGCGGTCGGACGCAGTATTTT. Its protein product is CASTPGGRTQYF.

Only a few counts were recorded for this clonotype. This rearrangement joins TRBV11-2 to TRBJ2-7, with TRBD2 identical over 10 bases. Germline V CDR1 and CDR2: SGHAT, FQNNGV. J was trimmed by 5 bases and V by 1 base; bases with no gene match: 2. This CDR3 spans 14 amino acids. CDR3 protein: CASSLGLAGHEQYF. CDR3 nucleotide sequence: TGTGCCAGCAGCTTAGGACTAGCGGGTCACGAGCAGTACTTC. The full variable domain, in which reference TRBV11-2 and TRBJ2-7 provide the parts outside the CDR3, is EAGVAQSPRYKIIEKRQSVAFWCNPISGHATLYWYQQILGQGPKLLIQFQNNGVVDDSQLPKDRFSAERLKGVDSTLKIQPAKLEDSAVYLCASSLGLAGHEQYFGPGTRLTVT.

In this sample, this clonotype turned up many times. This rearrangement joins TRBV6-5 to TRBJ1-6; a possible D gene is TRBD1 (5 bases). This CDR3 is 14 amino acids long. Germline CDR1 MNHEY, CDR2 SVGAGI. V gave up 0 bases and J gave up 10 bases, with 10 bases separating them. The CDR3 nucleotides are TGTGCCAGCAGTTACTCGGGGGGGGGATCACCCCTCCACTTT. Its protein product is CASSYSGGGSPLHF.

This chain links TRBV2 with TRBJ1-1; D is uncertain. CDR3 length equals 13 residues. V was cut by 0 bases and J by 1 base, with 3 bases left in between. Germline V gives CDR1 SNHLY, CDR2 FYNNEI. CDR3 sequence: CASSEAGNTEAFF. DNA for the CDR3: TGTGCCAGCAGTGAAGCTGGGAACACTGAAGCTTTCTTT.

This clonotype was picked up many times. This CDR3 reads CAWSGDASYNEQFF. The CDR3 DNA follows: TGTGCCTGGAGTGGGGACGCTTCCTACAATGAGCAGTTCTTC. This chain connects TRBV30 to TRBJ2-1; D possibly uses TRBD1 or TRBD2 (5 bases each). The CDR3 loop spans 14 amino acids. Looked up from germline, CDR1 is GTSNPN and CDR2 is SVGIG (reference sequence). Trimming stripped 1 base from V and 1 base from J, with 8 bases between.

In this sample, this clonotype turned up many times. This chain joins TRBV12-3 or TRBV12-4 and TRBJ1-1; 9 bases map to TRBD1. The CDR3 extends over 14 amino acids. V lost 5 bases, J lost 2 bases, and 3 bases stayed unmatched. CDR3 bases: TGTGCCAGCAGTCGGGGACAGGGCAACACTGAAGCTTTCTTT. This codes for CASSRGQGNTEAFF.